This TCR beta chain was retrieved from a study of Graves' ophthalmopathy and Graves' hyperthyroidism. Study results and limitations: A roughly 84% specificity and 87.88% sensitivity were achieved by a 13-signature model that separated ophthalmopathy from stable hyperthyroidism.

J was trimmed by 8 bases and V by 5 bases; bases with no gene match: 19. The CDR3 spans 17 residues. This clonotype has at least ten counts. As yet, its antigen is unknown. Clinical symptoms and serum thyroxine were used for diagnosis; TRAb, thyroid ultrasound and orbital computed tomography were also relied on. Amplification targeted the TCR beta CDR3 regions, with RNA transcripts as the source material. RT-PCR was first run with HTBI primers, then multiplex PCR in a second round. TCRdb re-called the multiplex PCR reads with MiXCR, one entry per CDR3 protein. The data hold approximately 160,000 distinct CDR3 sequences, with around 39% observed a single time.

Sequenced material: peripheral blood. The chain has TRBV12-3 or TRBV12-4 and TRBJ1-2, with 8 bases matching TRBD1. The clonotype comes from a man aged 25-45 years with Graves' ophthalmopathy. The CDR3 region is CASSPGGPGGVNQGYTF. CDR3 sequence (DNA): TGTGCCAGCAGTCCCGGGGGGCCAGGGGGCGTAAATCAGGGCTACACCTTC.